One and the same sample provided the 10 T cell receptor beta chains below, sequenced in a study of T cell responses to AZD1222 COVID-19 vaccine (dated by TCRdb to about 2021). The receptor library was made with the immunoSEQ multiplex PCR assay. Not all clones reach the TCRdb copy of this immuneACCESS table, which keeps in-frame sequences only. Checked studies attribute under half of the gap to unresolved V genes and leave the rest unexplained. The sample records 100,000 to 150,000 clones, about 90% of which are singletons. About 4.2% of the sample rests with the top ten. The label giving this sample's time point can be read as: baseline before first vaccination. Read against the paper, the sample's treatment or condition label means: meningococcal conjugate vaccine given as trial control. The starting material was peripheral blood, obtained on day 0 of MenACWY control vaccination. The receptors were gathered from an adult in good health.

V usage is TRBV5-1 and J usage is TRBJ1-4; D uncertain. CDR3 length equals 14 residues. CDR1 and CDR2 (germline): SGHRS, YFSETQ. V was pared by 7 bases and J by 0 bases, with 10 bases between. The CDR3 region has the DNA TGCGCCAGCGCCCTGCTTGCAACTAATGAAAAACTGTTTTTT. This encodes CASALLATNEKLFF.

The rearrangement uses TRBV7-9 and TRBJ2-7, with 7 bases matching TRBD1. This CDR3 is built from 15 residues. Germline V lookup: CDR1 SEHNR, CDR2 FQNEAQ (reference sequence). The trim removed 3 bases at V and 3 bases at J, leaving 8 bases unmatched. This chain's CDR3 is CASSFGTVGFYEQYV. The CDR3 region has the DNA TGTGCCAGCAGCTTCGGGACAGTGGGATTCTACGAGCAGTACGTC.

The chain joins TRBV28 to TRBJ2-7; TRBD1 aligns across 9 bases. Germline assignment: CDR1 MDHEN and CDR2 SYDVKM. The J segment lost 2 bases and the V segment lost 4 bases, leaving 6 bases of the junction unmatched. The CDR3 is 15 amino acids. CDR3 in DNA: TGTGCCAGCAGTTCCAAACGGACAGGGGCCTACGAGCAGTACTTC. Translation: CASSSKRTGAYEQYF.

The chain links TRBV6-5 to TRBJ1-1; possible D gene TRBD1, 5 bases. The CDR3 runs 11 residues. The germline V and J ends were trimmed by 2 bases and 10 bases, with 8 bases remaining between them. Germline loops: CDR1 MNHEY, CDR2 SVGAGI. Here the CDR3 reads CASSYEGAAFF. The CDR3 DNA follows: TGTGCCAGCAGTTACGAAGGGGCAGCTTTCTTT.

The chain is built from TRBV2 and TRBJ2-3, with 8 bases identical to TRBD2. CDR1 SNHLY and CDR2 FYNNEI come from the germline V gene. Losses at the gene ends were 3 bases for V and 6 bases for J; bases not matched to a gene: 11. CDR3 length: 16 amino acids. The CDR3 DNA follows: TGTGCCAGCAGTGATCCCCGGCGGGGGGAAGTGGATACGCAGTATTTT. It codes for CASSDPRRGEVDTQYF. Looking up the rest from reference TRBV2 and TRBJ2-3 gives the full variable domain: EPEVTQTPSHQVTQMGQEVILRCVPISNHLYFYWYRQILGQKVEFLVSFYNNEISEKSEIFDDQFSVERPDGSNFTLKIRSTKLEDSAMYFCASSDPRRGEVDTQYFGPGTRLTVL.

The chain recombines TRBV15 with TRBJ1-3, with D perhaps matching TRBD1 (6 bases). Germline values: CDR1 LNHNV, CDR2 YYDKDF (reference sequence). The CDR3 runs 15 residues. V was trimmed by 1 base and J by 0 bases, leaving 7 bases between them. CDR3 DNA sequence: TGTGCCACCAGCAGAGGGGGGGCCTCTGGAAACACCATATATTTT. Translation: CATSRGGASGNTIYF.

This sequence joins TRBV6-5 and TRBJ2-7; D tentatively fits TRBD1 or TRBD2 (5 bases each). Germline V gives CDR1 MNHEY, CDR2 SVGAGI. CDR3 length equals 13 residues. Deletions cut 2 bases from V and 7 bases from J, with 12 bases between. The CDR3 sequence: CASSYDGTGEQYV. In nucleotides, the CDR3 is TGTGCCAGCAGTTACGACGGGACCGGAGAGCAGTACGTC.

The chain links TRBV9 to TRBJ1-1, with 11 positions matching TRBD1. This CDR3 region has 15 residues. With V trimmed by 4 bases and J by 8 bases, 10 bases remained unmatched. Germline values: CDR1 SGDLS, CDR2 YYNGEE. Here the CDR3 DNA reads TGTGCCAGCAGCACCCGGGACAGGGGGGTAAGGGAAGCTTTCTTT. Translation: CASSTRDRGVREAFF.

The chain combines TRBV4-2 with TRBJ1-2; no definite D call. CDR3 length: 14 amino acids. The germline V gene encodes CDR1 LGHNA and CDR2 YNFKEQ. V lost 0 bases to trimming and J lost 8 bases, with 13 bases between them. As DNA, the CDR3 is TGTGCCAGCAGCCAAGAAGCTGGTGGCCGGGGCTACACCTTC. Amino acids: CASSQEAGGRGYTF.

The rearrangement joins TRBV3-1 (or the pseudogene TRBV3-2) to TRBJ2-2; TRBD1 agrees at 8 bases. Germline V gives CDR1 LGHDT, CDR2 YNNKEL (reference sequence). The CDR3 consists of 17 residues. V shed 1 base, J shed 4 bases, and the junction held 8 bases outside the gene matches. The CDR3 coding sequence is TGTGCCAGCAGCCAAGTCAAATCCGACAGGGGCACCGGGGAGCTGTTTTTT. Translating it yields CASSQVKSDRGTGELFF.